One and the same sample provided the 17 T cell receptor beta chains below, sequenced in a study of CD8 T cells in Susac syndrome. Reverse transcription of 0.5 to 1 ug RNA used random hexamers. TCRdb processed the immunoSEQ multiplex PCR reads anew with MiXCR; each CDR3 protein has one entry. The sample carries about 400,000 distinct CDR3 sequences, around 85% recorded once. The sample comprised CD8+ T cells from PBMCs. These receptors all come from a human donor with multiple sclerosis.

The chain carries TRBV20-1 and TRBJ2-1; D gene ambiguous. Looked up from germline, CDR1 is DFQATT and CDR2 is SNEGSKA (reference sequence). The germline V and J ends were trimmed by 1 base and 7 bases, with 8 bases remaining between them. The CDR3 has 12 amino acids. CDR3 sequence (DNA): TGCAGTGCTAGAGCTTTGAGGAATGAGCAGTTCTTC. Translating gives CSARALRNEQFF.

This chain joins TRBV29-1 and TRBJ2-7, with 7 positions matching TRBD2. This CDR3 has 13 amino acids. CDR1 SQVTM and CDR2 ANQGSEA come from the germline V gene. V shed 5 bases and J 1 base; nucleotides not matched to a gene: 5. Here the CDR3 reads CSVNGGGSYEQYF. CDR3 sequence (DNA): TGCAGCGTTAATGGCGGGGGATCCTACGAGCAGTACTTC.

This chain joins TRBV7-8 and TRBJ2-3; tentatively, D is TRBD2 (5 bases). This CDR3 is 16 amino acids long. Germline V lookup: CDR1 SGHVS, CDR2 FQNEAQ. V dropped 1 base and J dropped 7 bases, with 18 bases sitting between them. The chain's CDR3 is CASSLVLRERLNTQYF. The CDR3 coding sequence is TGTGCCAGCAGCTTAGTATTGAGGGAGAGGCTTAATACGCAGTATTTT.

The chain carries TRBV6-2 or TRBV6-3 and TRBJ1-1; D gene uncertain. V lost 3 bases, J lost 2 bases, and 13 bases lay in between. The CDR3 sequence is 15 residues long. Germline CDR1 and CDR2: MNHEY and SVGEGT. This CDR3 reads CASSYATYLNTEAFF. DNA of the CDR3: TGTGCCAGCAGTTATGCGACCTACCTTAACACTGAAGCTTTCTTT.

The genes are TRBV19 and TRBJ2-7; TRBD1 matches 7 bases. The CDR3 covers 16 residues. Germline CDR1 and CDR2: LNHDA and SQIVND (reference sequence). V shed 0 bases, J shed 6 bases, and the junction held 11 bases outside the gene matches. The CDR3 sequence: CASSIDGTGVGSEQYF. The CDR3 coding sequence is TGTGCCAGTAGTATAGATGGAACAGGGGTTGGCAGCGAGCAGTACTTC.

The chain combines TRBV7-9 with TRBJ2-3, with 13 bases identical to TRBD2. Germline CDR1 and CDR2: SEHNR and FQNEAQ (reference sequence). This CDR3 region has 16 residues. Germline trimming cut 5 bases from V and 2 bases from J; bases unmatched to any gene: 4. The CDR3 is CASSPGTSGDTDTQYF. The CDR3 DNA follows: TGTGCCAGCAGCCCTGGGACTAGCGGGGACACAGATACGCAGTATTTT.

The chain joins TRBV7-9 to TRBJ2-5; D not resolved. Trimming removed 1 base from V and 4 bases from J, with 10 bases in between. The CDR3 spans 14 residues. Germline CDR1 is SEHNR and CDR2 is FQNEAQ (reference sequence). The CDR3 here is CASSLEKALETQYF. CDR3 DNA: TGTGCCAGCAGCTTAGAGAAGGCCTTAGAGACCCAGTACTTC.

The chain has TRBV9 and TRBJ2-3; no firm D call. Deletions cut 1 base from V and 4 bases from J, with 10 bases between. The V gene's germline CDR1 is SGDLS and CDR2 YYNGEE. This CDR3 region has 14 residues. CDR3 DNA sequence: TGTGCCAGCAGCGTAAACGGATGGGCAGATACGCAGTATTTT. Protein sequence: CASSVNGWADTQYF.

The chain uses TRBV30 and TRBJ2-1; 7 nucleotides line up with TRBD2. This CDR3 is built from 13 residues. Trimming removed 5 bases from V and 5 bases from J; junction bases left unmatched: 6. The germline V gene has CDR1 GTSNPN and CDR2 SVGIG (reference sequence). CDR3 amino acids: CAWGGTTNNEQFF. DNA of the CDR3: TGTGCCTGGGGCGGGACTACAAACAATGAGCAGTTCTTC.

The V and J genes are TRBV7-2 and TRBJ2-5; D is tentatively TRBD1 or TRBD2 (5 bases each). The germline V gene has CDR1 SGHTA and CDR2 FQGNSA. The CDR3 contains 14 residues. Trimming took off 1 base at V and 4 bases at J, with 10 bases between the two ends. Here the CDR3 DNA reads TGTGCCAGCAGCTTAGTGGGGGTTCCAGAGACCCAGTACTTC. Encoded protein: CASSLVGVPETQYF. Full variable domain (outside the CDR3, taken from reference TRBV7-2 and TRBJ2-5): GAGVSQSPSNKVTEKGKDVELRCDPISGHTALYWYRQSLGQGLEFLIYFQGNSAPDKSGLPSDRFSAERTGGSVSTLTIQRTQQEDSAVYLCASSLVGVPETQYFGPGTRLLVL.

The chain combines TRBV10-1 with TRBJ1-5; unclear D gene. The CDR3 covers 12 residues. The V end lost 2 bases, the J end lost 5 bases, and 4 bases lay between the germline ends. CDR1 WNHNN and CDR2 SYGVQD come from the germline V gene (reference sequence). The chain's CDR3 is CASSEDYQPQHF. DNA of the CDR3: TGCGCCAGCAGTGAGGACTATCAGCCCCAGCATTTT.

This clonotype was picked up a small number of times. CDR3 residues: CASSYPPGGSNTGELFF. CDR3 in DNA: TGTGCCAGCAGTTATCCCCCGGGGGGGTCCAACACCGGGGAGCTGTTTTTT. The V call is TRBV6-5, the J call TRBJ2-2, with 8 bases matching TRBD2. The germline V gene has CDR1 MNHEY and CDR2 SVGAGI. This CDR3 has 17 amino acids. The V segment lost 3 bases and the J segment 2 bases; nucleotides outside the gene matches: 8.

The CDR3 nucleotides are TGTGCCAGCAGTGAAATGGTAAGGGGCGAGCAGTACTTC. This codes for CASSEMVRGEQYF. The rearrangement joins TRBV2 to TRBJ2-7, with D possibly matching TRBD1 (5 bases). Germline V CDR1 and CDR2: SNHLY, FYNNEI. This CDR3 comprises 13 residues. Trimming took off 2 bases at V and 6 bases at J, with 11 bases between the two ends.

V and J are TRBV6-5 and TRBJ2-7; no clear D gene. The germline gives CDR1 MNHEY, CDR2 SVGAGI. CDR3 length: 12 amino acids. V shed 5 bases and J shed 6 bases, with 11 bases lying between them. The CDR3 DNA reads as TGTGCCAGCAGTCCGAATCGGGTCGAGCAGTACTTC. Protein product: CASSPNRVEQYF.

This clonotype was detected only a few times. The chain links TRBV12-3 or TRBV12-4 to TRBJ1-5; TRBD1 matches at 7 bases. The CDR3 contains 14 residues. Losses at the gene ends were 3 bases for V and 5 bases for J; bases not matched to a gene: 4. CDR3 loop: CASSFGTAYQPQHF. CDR3 DNA: TGTGCCAGCAGTTTTGGGACAGCTTATCAGCCCCAGCATTTT.

The chain employs TRBV7-6 and TRBJ1-3; the D is unclear. V dropped 5 bases and J dropped 4 bases, with 9 bases sitting between them. Germline V gene sequence: CDR1 SGHVS, CDR2 FNYEAQ. The CDR3 loop spans 13 amino acids. Here the CDR3 reads CASSRLEGNTIYF. Here the CDR3 DNA reads TGTGCCAGCAGCCGCCTCGAGGGAAACACCATATATTTT.

The chain has TRBV30 and TRBJ2-1; D is perhaps TRBD2 (5 bases). CDR3 length: 15 residues. V lost 4 bases, J lost 3 bases, and 16 bases lay in between. CDR1 and CDR2 (germline): GTSNPN, SVGIG (reference sequence). The CDR3 coding sequence is TGTGCCTGGACTGAAAGCGGAAAGGACTACAATGAGCAGTTCTTC. Protein product: CAWTESGKDYNEQFF. The full variable domain, in which reference TRBV30 and TRBJ2-1 provide the parts outside the CDR3, is SQTIHQWPATLVQPVGSPLSLECTVEGTSNPNLYWYRQAAGRGLQLLFYSVGIGQISSEVPQNLSASRPQDRQFILSSKKLLLSDSGFYLCAWTESGKDYNEQFFGPGTRLTVL.